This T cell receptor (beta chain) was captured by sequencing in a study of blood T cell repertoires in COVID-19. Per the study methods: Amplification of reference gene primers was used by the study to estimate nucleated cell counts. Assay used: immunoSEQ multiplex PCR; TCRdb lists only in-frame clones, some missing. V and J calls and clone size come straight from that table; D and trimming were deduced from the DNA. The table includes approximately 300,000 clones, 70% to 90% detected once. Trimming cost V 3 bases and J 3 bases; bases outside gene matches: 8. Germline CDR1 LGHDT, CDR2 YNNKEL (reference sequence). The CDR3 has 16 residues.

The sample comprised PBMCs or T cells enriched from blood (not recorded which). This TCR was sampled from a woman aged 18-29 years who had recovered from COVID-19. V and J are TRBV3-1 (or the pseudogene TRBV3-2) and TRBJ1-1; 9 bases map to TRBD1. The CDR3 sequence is CASSHWTGAGDTEAFF. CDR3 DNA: TGTGCCAGCAGCCACTGGACAGGGGCTGGGGACACTGAAGCTTTCTTT.